This entry lists 25 T cell receptor beta chains sequenced from one sample in a study of technical replicates of blood from several donors. Only in-frame clones appear in the TCRdb table, and some are missing; sequencing was by immunoSEQ multiplex PCR. The data contain roughly 100,000 clones, roughly 96% of them singletons. Sequencing was carried out using T cells isolated from PBMCs. The receptors shown here come from a human donor in good health.

This clone has only a few counts. The chain links TRBV27 to TRBJ1-5; D unclear. This CDR3 has 14 amino acids. Germline-derived CDR1 and CDR2 are MNHEY and SMNVEV (reference sequence). Trimming took off 6 bases at V and 2 bases at J, with 11 bases between the two ends. The CDR3 sequence is CASSPALGNQPQHF. In DNA, the CDR3 is TGTGCCAGCAGCCCTGCGTTGGGCAATCAGCCCCAGCATTTT.

The rearrangement joins TRBV29-1 to TRBJ2-3, with D perhaps matching TRBD1 (5 bases). The CDR3 runs 11 residues. CDR1 and CDR2 (germline): SQVTM, ANQGSEA. With 6 bases removed from V and 6 bases from J, the gap between germline ends came to 10 bases. The CDR3 DNA reads TGCAGCGTCGTTCGACAGGATACGCAGTATTTT. This codes for CSVVRQDTQYF.

The rearrangement links TRBV28 to TRBJ2-7; D is possibly TRBD1 (6 bases). This CDR3 has 14 amino acids. The germline V and J ends were trimmed by 5 bases and 3 bases, with 14 bases remaining between them. Germline values: CDR1 MDHEN, CDR2 SYDVKM. CDR3 in DNA: TGTGCCAGCAGTGCAGGGGACCGCGACTACGAGCAGTACTTC. Its translation is CASSAGDRDYEQYF.

The chain combines TRBV27 with TRBJ2-3, with 10 bases aligning to TRBD2. The CDR3 length is 17 residues. CDR1 and CDR2 (germline): MNHEY, SMNVEV (reference sequence). After removal of 4 bases from V and 2 bases from J, the junction contained 9 bases not matched to a gene. The CDR3 loop is CASSSSGSSFSTDTQYF. The CDR3 nucleotides read TGTGCCAGCAGTTCTAGCGGGAGCTCGTTTTCCACAGATACGCAGTATTTT.

The chain combines TRBV19 with TRBJ2-7; perhaps TRBD1 as D (5 bases). This CDR3 has 13 residues. CDR1 is LNHDA, CDR2 SQIVND, per germline (reference sequence). Trimming removed 2 bases at V and 3 bases at J, with 8 bases between. CDR3 residues: CASSIYQGYEQYF. CDR3 sequence (DNA): TGTGCCAGTAGTATATATCAGGGCTACGAGCAGTACTTC.

This chain links TRBV6-4 with TRBJ2-2, with 9 bases that match TRBD1. CDR3 length: 15 residues. Germline CDR1 MRHNA, CDR2 SNTAGT. V lost 8 bases, J lost 9 bases, and 13 bases stayed unmatched. The CDR3 region is CASSPTGGKVRELFF. In nucleotides, the CDR3 is TGTGCCAGCTCCCCAACAGGGGGCAAAGTAAGGGAGCTGTTTTTT.

This clone was found once. The rearrangement joins TRBV2 to TRBJ2-1; TRBD2 matches at 8 bases. V shed 6 bases and J 7 bases; nucleotides not matched to a gene: 8. Germline lookup yields CDR1 SNHLY and CDR2 FYNNEI. The CDR3 extends over 14 amino acids. The CDR3 protein is CASRREGLWNEQFF. The DNA for the CDR3 is TGTGCCAGCAGACGGGAGGGCCTTTGGAATGAGCAGTTCTTC. Combining the CDR3 with reference TRBV2 and TRBJ2-1 gives the whole variable domain EPEVTQTPSHQVTQMGQEVILRCVPISNHLYFYWYRQILGQKVEFLVSFYNNEISEKSEIFDDQFSVERPDGSNFTLKIRSTKLEDSAMYFCASRREGLWNEQFFGPGTRLTVL.

A single count supports this clone. This sequence joins TRBV7-8 and TRBJ2-7; tentative D call: TRBD1 (6 bases). The V end lost 5 bases, the J end lost 1 base, and 15 bases lay between the germline ends. The CDR3 contains 15 residues. Germline V gene data show CDR1 as SGHVS and CDR2 as FQNEAQ. CDR3 protein: CASSPTIQGSYEQYF. Written as DNA, the CDR3 is TGTGCCAGCAGCCCTACTATACAGGGTTCCTACGAGCAGTACTTC. The full variable domain, with the rest looked up from reference TRBV7-8 and TRBJ2-7, is GAGVSQSPRYKVAKRGQDVALRCDPISGHVSLFWYQQALGQGPEFLTYFQNEAQLDKSGLPSDRFFAERPEGSVSTLKIQRTQQEDSAVYLCASSPTIQGSYEQYFGPGTRLTVT.

The CDR3 sequence: CASSSVAIGGSNNEQFF. The CDR3 DNA reads as TGTGCCAGCAGCAGCGTAGCGATAGGTGGGAGTAACAATGAGCAGTTCTTC. The J gene is TRBJ2-1, the V gene TRBV9; possible D gene TRBD2, 5 bases. V lost 4 bases, J lost 5 bases, and 22 bases lay in between. The CDR3 spans 17 residues. Germline CDR1 and CDR2: SGDLS and YYNGEE.

This clone was counted a single time. The genes are TRBV7-9 and TRBJ1-4; D ambiguous. CDR1 SEHNR and CDR2 FQNEAQ come from the germline V gene (reference sequence). CDR3 size: 16 residues. V was clipped by 3 bases and J by 2 bases, with 13 bases between them. The CDR3 DNA sequence: TGTGCCAGCAGCTTTGTGTTTGGACTTACTAATGAAAAACTGTTTTTT. It specifies CASSFVFGLTNEKLFF.

This rearrangement joins TRBV4-1 to TRBJ2-7; TRBD2 matches 10 bases. The CDR3 consists of 15 residues. Trimming removed 0 bases from V and 3 bases from J; junction bases left unmatched: 2. Germline CDR1 and CDR2: MGHRA and YSYEKL. The CDR3 DNA follows: TGCGCCAGCAGCCAAGAGTCTAGCGGGAGCTACGAGCAGTACTTC. Amino acids: CASSQESSGSYEQYF.

This clone was found once. The chain combines TRBV27 with TRBJ1-2; D may be TRBD1 (6 bases). The V gene's germline CDR1 is MNHEY and CDR2 SMNVEV (reference sequence). The CDR3 covers 13 residues. Between the trimmed V and J ends, which lost 3 bases and 6 bases, there was a span of 11 bases. CDR3 bases: TGTGCCAGCAGTTTCGTCCAGGGGAATGGCTACACCTTC. Protein: CASSFVQGNGYTF.

This chain joins TRBV5-1 and TRBJ2-7; no clear D gene. Trimming removed 4 bases from V and 0 bases from J, with 8 bases in between. CDR3 length equals 13 residues. The germline CDR1 and CDR2 sequences are SGHRS and YFSETQ. CDR3 DNA: TGCGCCAGCAGCGTTGCTACCTCCTACGAGCAGTACTTC. This encodes CASSVATSYEQYF.

The rearrangement uses TRBV7-6 and TRBJ2-7; 8 nucleotides line up with TRBD2. The V and J ends lost 4 bases and 4 bases, in that order; junction bases with no gene match: 6. This CDR3 is 14 amino acids long. Germline loops: CDR1 SGHVS, CDR2 FNYEAQ. CDR3 bases: TGTGCCAGCAGCTCGGGACTAGACGGATACGAGCAGTACTTC. Protein product: CASSSGLDGYEQYF.

In its sample, this clone was seen once. This chain links TRBV7-9 with TRBJ1-4; D is unclear. This CDR3 contains 12 residues. V gave up 8 bases and J gave up 3 bases, with 7 bases separating them. Looked up from germline, CDR1 is SEHNR and CDR2 is FQNEAQ (reference sequence). CDR3 DNA: TGTGCCAGCGATAGTCCTAATGAAAAACTGTTTTTT. Its translation: CASDSPNEKLFF.

V gene TRBV30 combines with J gene TRBJ1-1; D gene unclear. The CDR3 consists of 16 residues. Germline V gene data show CDR1 as GTSNPN and CDR2 as SVGIG (reference sequence). V was trimmed by 0 bases and J by 2 bases, leaving 16 bases between them. CDR3: CAWSVHNTRYNTEAFF. The DNA of the CDR3 is TGTGCCTGGAGTGTACATAATACCAGATACAACACTGAAGCTTTCTTT.

This sequence joins TRBV10-1 and TRBJ1-3; maybe TRBD1 (5 bases). The CDR3 covers 16 residues. In germline, CDR1 is WNHNN, CDR2 SYGVQD (reference sequence). The V gene lost 0 bases and the J gene lost 1 base, with 10 bases spanning the gap. The CDR3 spells CASSESPGQSGNTIYF. CDR3 nucleotides: TGCGCCAGCAGTGAGTCGCCAGGGCAGTCTGGAAACACCATATATTTT.

The genes are TRBV5-5 and TRBJ2-5; D is possibly TRBD1 (8 bases). There are 16 residues in the CDR3. The germline gives CDR1 SGHKS, CDR2 YYEKEE (reference sequence). The V end lost 0 bases, the J end lost 3 bases, and 15 bases lay between the germline ends. CDR3 amino acids: CASSLGGGQVEETQYF. The CDR3 region has the DNA TGTGCCAGCAGCTTGGGCGGGGGACAGGTAGAAGAGACCCAGTACTTC.

V usage is TRBV7-8 and J usage is TRBJ2-1, with 8 bases identical to TRBD2. The germline V gene encodes CDR1 SGHVS and CDR2 FQNEAQ. Trimming removed 2 bases from V and 1 base from J; junction bases left unmatched: 7. The CDR3 sequence is 17 residues long. The CDR3 DNA reads as TGTGCCAGCAGCTTAAACTTCCCGGGAGGGTCCTACAATGAGCAGTTCTTC. It encodes CASSLNFPGGSYNEQFF. The full variable domain, with the rest looked up from reference TRBV7-8 and TRBJ2-1, is GAGVSQSPRYKVAKRGQDVALRCDPISGHVSLFWYQQALGQGPEFLTYFQNEAQLDKSGLPSDRFFAERPEGSVSTLKIQRTQQEDSAVYLCASSLNFPGGSYNEQFFGPGTRLTVL.

The chain combines TRBV9 with TRBJ2-7; D remains unclear. The CDR3 is made up of 14 amino acids. CDR1 and CDR2 from the germline V gene are SGDLS and YYNGEE. Trimming removed 0 bases from V and 7 bases from J, with 14 bases in between. The CDR3 DNA is TGTGCCAGCAGCGTAGACGGTAGATCGGGTGAGCAGTACTTC. Translation gives CASSVDGRSGEQYF.

The CDR3 sequence: CASSLAPGLEQFF. CDR3 coding DNA: TGTGCCAGCAGCTTGGCCCCGGGACTAGAGCAGTTCTTC. The J gene is TRBJ2-1, the V gene TRBV5-5, with 7 nucleotides matching TRBD2. The trim removed 0 bases at V and 10 bases at J, leaving 4 bases unmatched. CDR3 length equals 13 residues. Germline V gives CDR1 SGHKS, CDR2 YYEKEE (reference sequence).

The rearrangement uses TRBV28 and TRBJ2-1, with TRBD2 matching over 7 bases. Trimming at V came to 5 bases and at J to 5 bases, leaving 21 bases not matched to a gene. Germline V gene lookup returns CDR1 MDHEN and CDR2 SYDVKM. The CDR3 has 19 amino acids. This CDR3 is CASSPTGGRESSGDNEQFF. The CDR3 DNA follows: TGTGCCAGCAGTCCGACCGGCGGGCGGGAGAGTAGTGGGGACAATGAGCAGTTCTTC.

The V and J genes are TRBV4-3 and TRBJ2-7; TRBD1 aligns across 11 bases. V was clipped by 4 bases and J by 3 bases; unmatched bases: 2. The CDR3 consists of 14 residues. The V gene's germline CDR1 is LGHNA and CDR2 YSLEER. CDR3 DNA sequence: TGCGCCAGCAGCCCAGGGACAGGGGGCTACGAGCAGTACTTC. Its protein is CASSPGTGGYEQYF.

This chain joins TRBV5-1 and TRBJ2-7; TRBD1 might be the D (6 bases). The CDR3 runs to 15 residues. Germline CDR1 is SGHRS and CDR2 is YFSETQ. Trimming stripped 5 bases from V and 2 bases from J, with 17 bases between. This chain's CDR3 is CASRGAPRETYEQYF. The CDR3 DNA follows: TGCGCCAGCAGGGGGGCCCCCCGAGAGACCTACGAGCAGTACTTC.

This clone has a single count. The CDR3 carries no conserved terminal phenylalanine or tryptophan, so it likely arises from a read error. No DNA is shown, since the ends of the CDR3 on it are uncertain; the CDR3 is the one TCRdb lists. The J gene is TRBJ2-3, the V gene TRBV7-9; the listed D gene, TRBD1, was not tested against the DNA. The CDR3 sequence runs 12 residues, both termini included. From germline, CDR1 is SEHNR and CDR2 FQNEAQ (reference sequence). This CDR3 is CASSSDLARQGG.